A single sample is the source of the 23 T cell receptor beta chains below, sequenced in a study of cytomegalovirus exposure and HLA in healthy donors. It was with 60 Vbeta and 13 Jbeta primers that the PCR ran. Data came from immunoSEQ multiplex PCR; TCRdb stores just in-frame clones and leaves some out. The listing records approximately 45,000 clones. The sequencing input was PBMCs. These receptor sequences come from a male donor in good health and CMV-seronegative.

V and J are TRBV5-1 and TRBJ2-4, with a weak D call TRBD2 (6 bases). The V end lost 4 bases, the J end lost 8 bases, and 16 bases lay between the germline ends. Looked up from germline, CDR1 is SGHRS and CDR2 is YFSETQ. The CDR3 has 14 amino acids. DNA of the CDR3: TGCGCCAGCAGCCGTACAGGTTGGGAGGACATTCAGTACTTC. It specifies CASSRTGWEDIQYF.

The gene calls are TRBV9 and TRBJ2-5, with 8 positions matching TRBD2. The ends lost 3 bases at V and 3 bases at J; junction bases unmatched: 22. There are 20 residues in the CDR3. CDR1 and CDR2 (germline): SGDLS, YYNGEE. In nucleotides, the CDR3 is TGTGCCAGCAGCGCCCCGACCCCTCTTAAGCGGGGGTTGGGGAAAGAGACCCAGTACTTC. Protein product: CASSAPTPLKRGLGKETQYF.

This chain links TRBV28 with TRBJ2-7; 8 bases align to TRBD2. V lost 4 bases and J lost 1; bases outside the gene matches: 3. The germline V gene has CDR1 MDHEN and CDR2 SYDVKM. The CDR3 is 14 residues long. CDR3 in DNA: TGTGCCAGCAGTTCGACGGGAGGGTCCTACGAGCAGTACTTC. It specifies CASSSTGGSYEQYF.

J is TRBJ1-5 and V is TRBV19; D gene uncertain. Germline V gene data show CDR1 as LNHDA and CDR2 as SQIVND (reference sequence). CDR3 length: 13 amino acids. V lost 4 bases and J 1 base, leaving 5 bases between the germline ends. The CDR3 here is CASSRGSNQPQHF. The CDR3 nucleotides are TGTGCCAGTAGTAGAGGCAGCAATCAGCCCCAGCATTTT.

The rearrangement uses TRBV6-1 and TRBJ2-6; the match to TRBD1 covers 7 bases. This CDR3 is built from 19 residues. Trimming took 1 base from V and 3 from J; bases not matched to a gene: 12. CDR1 is MNHNS and CDR2 is SASEGT in the germline V gene. The CDR3 reads CASSEDERLNRGGANVLTF. CDR3 DNA sequence: TGTGCCAGCAGTGAAGACGAGAGGTTAAACAGGGGTGGGGCCAACGTCCTGACTTTC.

J is TRBJ2-2 and V is TRBV27, with 7 bases matching TRBD2. Trimming removed 7 bases from V and 3 bases from J; junction bases left unmatched: 8. Germline assignment: CDR1 MNHEY and CDR2 SMNVEV (reference sequence). This CDR3 has 15 residues. CDR3 in amino acids: CASKRGFGDTGELFF. In nucleotides, the CDR3 is TGTGCCAGCAAGCGGGGATTCGGTGACACCGGGGAGCTGTTTTTT.

V gene TRBV4-2 combines with J gene TRBJ2-3; 12 nucleotides line up with TRBD2. With 1 base clipped from V and 0 bases from J, the junction kept 2 bases outside the gene matches. Germline assignment: CDR1 LGHNA and CDR2 YNFKEQ. The CDR3 is 17 residues long. The DNA of the CDR3 is TGTGCCAGCAGCCAAGCCCTAGCGGGAGGGAGCACAGATACGCAGTATTTT. This translates into CASSQALAGGSTDTQYF.

J is TRBJ2-7 and V is TRBV6-1, with TRBD1 matching 7 bases. The V gene end was trimmed by 6 bases and the J gene end by 6 bases; junction bases not matched to a gene: 8. The CDR3 loop spans 13 amino acids. Germline CDR1 MNHNS, CDR2 SASEGT. The CDR3: CASRGDSSSEQYF. CDR3 coding DNA: TGTGCCAGCAGGGGGGACAGCTCATCCGAGCAGTACTTC.

V is TRBV18 and J is TRBJ1-1, with 8 nucleotides matching TRBD1. V shed 2 bases and J 0 bases; nucleotides not matched to a gene: 11. CDR3 length: 18 residues. Germline-derived CDR1 and CDR2 are KGHSH and LQKENI. The CDR3: CASSPLGAGGALNTEAFF. Here the CDR3 DNA reads TGTGCCAGCTCACCATTGGGTGCAGGGGGCGCTTTGAACACTGAAGCTTTCTTT.

The chain employs TRBV30 and TRBJ1-2, with D possibly TRBD1 on 5 matching bases. The CDR3 is 15 amino acids. Trimming took 0 bases from V and 4 from J, leaving 15 bases between them. Germline V gene data show CDR1 as GTSNPN and CDR2 as SVGIG (reference sequence). CDR3 bases: TGTGCCTGGAGTGTAGGAACAGGACGACGCTATGGCTACACCTTC. The encoded protein is CAWSVGTGRRYGYTF.

The chain uses TRBV9 and TRBJ2-3, with D uncertain. Germline V lookup: CDR1 SGDLS, CDR2 YYNGEE. The CDR3 runs to 14 residues. Trimming pared 0 bases from V and 2 bases from J, leaving 7 bases between. The CDR3 nucleotides are TGTGCCAGCAGCGTAGGCCGGTCCACAGATACGCAGTATTTT. Translated: CASSVGRSTDTQYF.

The CDR3 region is CASSQGDSYEQYF. CDR3 DNA: TGTGCCAGCAGCCAGGGGGACTCCTACGAGCAGTACTTC. V and J are TRBV6-4 and TRBJ2-7; the match to TRBD1 covers 7 bases. The CDR3 covers 13 residues. Germline CDR1 reads MRHNA; CDR2 reads SNTAGT. Unmatched junction bases numbered 2, after V lost 6 bases and J lost 0 bases.

The chain carries TRBV7-3 and TRBJ2-3; 7 nucleotides agree with TRBD2. CDR1 and CDR2 (germline): SGHTA, FQGTGA. J was trimmed by 2 bases and V by 5 bases; bases with no gene match: 16. The CDR3 consists of 18 residues. CDR3 sequence (DNA): TGTGCCAGCAGCCCCTGGGGACGTACGGGACTATTCACAGATACGCAGTATTTT. This gives the protein CASSPWGRTGLFTDTQYF.

The rearrangement links TRBV5-4 to TRBJ1-5; TRBD1 might be the D (5 bases). Germline lookup yields CDR1 SGHNT and CDR2 YYREEE (reference sequence). This CDR3 region has 17 residues. The V end lost 2 bases, the J end lost 4 bases, and 19 bases lay between the germline ends. DNA of the CDR3: TGTGCCAGCAGCTTTGGCGGGGGTACCCAAGGAAATCAGCCCCAGCATTTT. The encoded protein is CASSFGGGTQGNQPQHF.

Concerning this clone: At one boundary the junction diverges from the germline segment, which might be a read error. The chain carries TRBV5-8 and TRBJ2-7; D remains ambiguous. The germline V gene encodes CDR1 SGHTS and CDR2 YDEGEE. This CDR3 comprises 13 residues. The CDR3 here is CASSWAASSEQYF. The CDR3 region has the DNA TGTGCCAGCAGCTGGGCAGCCTCCTCCGAGCAGTACTTC.

The CDR3 DNA reads as TGTGCCAGCAGCTTAACCTCGGGGGGATGGGGGACCCAGTACTTC. Protein: CASSLTSGGWGTQYF. The chain employs TRBV7-9 and TRBJ2-5; 7 bases fit TRBD2. J gave up 7 bases and V 2 bases, and 10 bases lay outside the gene matches. There are 15 residues in the CDR3. The V gene's germline CDR1 is SEHNR and CDR2 FQNEAQ (reference sequence). The variable domain in full, with the rest retrieved from reference TRBV7-9 and TRBJ2-5, is DTGVSQNPRHKITKRGQNVTFRCDPISEHNRLYWYRQTLGQGPEFLTYFQNEAQLEKSRLLSDRFSAERPKGSFSTLEIQRTEQGDSAMYLCASSLTSGGWGTQYFGPGTRLLVL.

The rearrangement links TRBV6-1 to TRBJ1-6; no firm D call. Germline-derived CDR1 and CDR2 are MNHNS and SASEGT. CDR3 length: 12 residues. Trimming removed 5 bases at V and 8 bases at J, with 7 bases between. The CDR3 loop reads CASSRRDSPLHF. DNA for the CDR3: TGTGCCAGCAGTCGGCGGGATTCACCCCTCCACTTT.

The chain joins TRBV7-9 to TRBJ2-1; 15 nucleotides line up with TRBD2. J gave up 5 bases and V 3 bases, and 8 bases lay outside the gene matches. Per germline, CDR1 SEHNR and CDR2 FQNEAQ (reference sequence). The CDR3 is made up of 18 amino acids. In DNA, the CDR3 is TGTGCCAGCAGCTTTTGGCCGGGACTAGCGGGAGGTGACAATGAGCAGTTCTTC. The encoded protein is CASSFWPGLAGGDNEQFF.

The rearrangement links TRBV5-5 to TRBJ1-4; a weak D match, TRBD1 (5 bases). With 7 bases removed from V and 4 bases from J, the gap between germline ends came to 11 bases. The germline V gene has CDR1 SGHKS and CDR2 YYEKEE (reference sequence). This CDR3 has 13 residues. CDR3 bases: TGTGCCAGCGGCAGGGCAGGTAATGAAAAACTGTTTTTT. Its protein is CASGRAGNEKLFF.

The gene calls are TRBV25-1 and TRBJ2-7; the D gene is possibly TRBD1 (6 bases). The CDR3 contains 15 residues. Between the trimmed V and J ends, which lost 2 bases and 0 bases, there was a span of 11 bases. Germline V gene sequence: CDR1 MGHDK, CDR2 SYGVNS. CDR3 loop: CASSEETGLSYEQYF. The CDR3, as DNA: TGTGCCAGCAGTGAAGAGACAGGCCTCTCCTACGAGCAGTACTTC.

The chain joins TRBV10-1 to TRBJ1-2; a weak D match, TRBD1 (5 bases). Looked up from germline, CDR1 is WNHNN and CDR2 is SYGVQD (reference sequence). The CDR3 has 14 residues. V was trimmed by 1 base and J by 8 bases, leaving 14 bases between them. CDR3 DNA sequence: TGCGCCAGCAGTGAGTTCCTGGACACGGCCGGCTACACCTTC. Its translation is CASSEFLDTAGYTF.

The J gene is TRBJ2-3, the V gene TRBV5-1; unclear D gene. The CDR3 has 14 residues. The V gene's germline CDR1 is SGHRS and CDR2 YFSETQ. V lost 2 bases, J lost 1 base, and 8 bases lay in between. The CDR3: CASSFGGGTDTQYF. The DNA for the CDR3 is TGCGCCAGCAGCTTCGGCGGTGGCACAGATACGCAGTATTTT. Full variable domain (remainder filled in from reference TRBV5-1 and TRBJ2-3): KAGVTQTPRYLIKTRGQQVTLSCSPISGHRSVSWYQQTPGQGLQFLFEYFSETQRNKGNFPGRFSGRQFSNSRSEMNVSTLELGDSALYLCASSFGGGTDTQYFGPGTRLTVL.

The CDR3: CASSPGGRAPGDNEQFF. The CDR3 coding sequence is TGTGCCAGCTCACCGGGCGGGAGGGCCCCGGGAGACAATGAGCAGTTCTTC. The chain combines TRBV18 with TRBJ2-1, with 9 bases fitting TRBD2. The CDR3 runs 17 residues. Germline assignment: CDR1 KGHSH and CDR2 LQKENI. The trim removed 3 bases at V and 5 bases at J, leaving 11 bases unmatched.